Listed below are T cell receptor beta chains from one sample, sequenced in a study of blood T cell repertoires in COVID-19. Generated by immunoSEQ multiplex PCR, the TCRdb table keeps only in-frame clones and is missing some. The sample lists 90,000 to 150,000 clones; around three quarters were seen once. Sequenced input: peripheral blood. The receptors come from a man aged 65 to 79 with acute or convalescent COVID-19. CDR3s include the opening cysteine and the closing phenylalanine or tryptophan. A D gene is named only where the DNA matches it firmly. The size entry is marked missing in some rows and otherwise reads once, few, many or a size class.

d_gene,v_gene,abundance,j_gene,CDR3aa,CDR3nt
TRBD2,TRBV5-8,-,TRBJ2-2,CASGGANTGELFF,TGTGCCTCTGGGGGGGCGAACACCGGGGAGCTGTTTTTT
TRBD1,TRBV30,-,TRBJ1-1,CAWSVKGTVGRTEAFF,TGTGCCTGGAGTGTAAAGGGGACAGTGGGTCGGACTGAAGCTTTCTTT
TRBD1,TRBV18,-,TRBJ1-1,CASSPRQGEAFF,TGTGCCAGCTCACCCCGACAGGGTGAAGCTTTCTTT
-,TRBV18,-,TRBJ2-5,CASSGVRGLQETQYF,TGTGCCAGCTCTGGAGTAAGGGGCCTCCAAGAGACCCAGTACTTC
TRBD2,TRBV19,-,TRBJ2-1,CASTRRGTSRGEVNEQFF,TGTGCCAGTACCCGACGAGGGACTAGCCGGGGGGAGGTTAATGAGCAGTTCTTC
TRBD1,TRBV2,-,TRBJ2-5,CASDRGGEETQYF,TGTGCCAGCGACAGGGGTGGTGAAGAGACCCAGTACTTC
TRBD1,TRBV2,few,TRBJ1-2,CASSFGQGNGYTF,TGTGCCAGCAGTTTTGGACAGGGCAATGGCTACACCTTC
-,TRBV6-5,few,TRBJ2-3,CASKAGSTDTQYF,TGTGCCAGCAAGGCAGGGTCAACAGATACGCAGTATTTT
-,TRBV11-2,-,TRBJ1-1,CASTLGGPGGTEAFF,TGTGCCAGCACCCTAGGGGGGCCGGGGGGAACTGAAGCTTTCTTT
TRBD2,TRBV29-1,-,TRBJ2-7,CSVERLAGGSEQYF,TGCAGCGTTGAACGGCTAGCGGGAGGTAGCGAGCAGTACTTC
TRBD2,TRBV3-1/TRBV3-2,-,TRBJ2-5,CASSQASGGQETQYF,TGTGCCAGCAGCCAAGCCAGCGGGGGACAAGAGACCCAGTACTTC
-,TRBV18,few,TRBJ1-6,CASSPPSGGLSLHF,TGTGCCAGCTCACCACCGTCCGGGGGTCTCTCCCTCCACTTT
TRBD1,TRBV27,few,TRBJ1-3,CASSPQTGRSGNTIYF,TGTGCCAGCAGTCCCCAGACAGGGCGCTCTGGAAACACCATATATTTT
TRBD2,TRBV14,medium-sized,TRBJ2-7,CASSQGLAGSYEQYF,TGTGCCAGCAGCCAAGGACTAGCGGGTTCCTACGAGCAGTACTTC
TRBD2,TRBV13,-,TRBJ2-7,CASSPWTSGRAFSYEQYF,TGTGCCAGCAGCCCGTGGACTAGCGGGAGGGCGTTTTCCTACGAGCAGTACTTC
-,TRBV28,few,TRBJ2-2,CASSLSPWLSKGTGELFF,TGTGCCAGCAGTTTAAGCCCGTGGCTGTCTAAGGGGACCGGGGAGCTGTTTTTT
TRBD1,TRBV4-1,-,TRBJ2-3,CASSPNSGGARWDTQYF,TGCGCCAGCAGCCCTAACTCAGGGGGCGCCCGGTGGGATACGCAGTATTTT
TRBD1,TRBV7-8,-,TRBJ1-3,CASSVSGQGTSGNTIYF,TGTGCCAGCAGCGTCTCGGGACAGGGGACTTCTGGAAACACCATATATTTT
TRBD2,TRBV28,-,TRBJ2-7,CASSSLAGFGYEQYF,TGTGCCAGCAGTTCGCTAGCGGGATTCGGCTACGAGCAGTACTTC
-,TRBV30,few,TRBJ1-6,CAWSPVPLHF,TGTGCCTGGAGCCCGGTACCCCTCCACTTT
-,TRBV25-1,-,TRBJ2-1,CASREGTYNEQFF,TGTGCCAGCAGAGAGGGAACCTACAATGAGCAGTTCTTC
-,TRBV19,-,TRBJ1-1,CASTSGNREAFF,TGTGCCAGTACCTCAGGGAACAGGGAAGCTTTCTTT
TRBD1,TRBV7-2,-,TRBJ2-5,CASRPSGTGLRETQYF,TGTGCCAGCCGTCCTTCCGGGACAGGCCTCCGGGAGACCCAGTACTTC
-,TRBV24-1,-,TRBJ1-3,CATSDLEGSYSGNTIYF,TGTGCCACCAGTGATCTTGAGGGTTCTTACTCTGGAAACACCATATATTTT
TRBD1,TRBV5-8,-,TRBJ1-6,CASSSGQGKSWNSPLHF,TGTGCCAGCAGCTCAGGACAGGGGAAGAGCTGGAATTCACCCCTCCACTTT
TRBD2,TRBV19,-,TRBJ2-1,CASSTAGGRSSYNEQFF,TGTGCCAGTAGTACAGCGGGAGGGCGGAGCTCCTACAATGAGCAGTTCTTC
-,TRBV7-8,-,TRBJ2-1,CASSKNPPFRSSYNEQFF,TGTGCCAGCAGCAAGAACCCCCCGTTTAGAAGCTCCTACAATGAGCAGTTCTTC
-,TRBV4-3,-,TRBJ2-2,CASSLIPGQPGLNTGELFF,TGCGCCAGCAGCCTTATACCCGGACAGCCAGGCCTCAACACCGGGGAGCTGTTTTTT
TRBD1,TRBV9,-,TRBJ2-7,CASSSNTGTGSYEQYF,TGTGCCAGCAGCTCTAATACCGGGACAGGTTCCTACGAGCAGTACTTC
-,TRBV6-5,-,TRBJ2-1,CASSYSSTGEHEQFF,TGTGCCAGCAGTTACTCGAGTACCGGGGAACATGAGCAGTTCTTC
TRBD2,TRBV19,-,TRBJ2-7,CASSSSGRYEQYF,TGTGCCAGTAGTTCTAGCGGGAGGTACGAGCAGTACTTC
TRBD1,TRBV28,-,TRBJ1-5,CASSQNPRQGKYF,TGTGCCAGCAGCCAAAACCCCCGACAGGGAAAGTATTTT
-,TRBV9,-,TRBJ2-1,CASSVEVGASSYNEQFF,TGTGCCAGCAGCGTAGAGGTTGGGGCTAGCTCCTACAATGAGCAGTTCTTC
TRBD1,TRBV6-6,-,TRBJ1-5,CASSFGQGYVQPQHF,TGTGCCAGCAGTTTCGGACAGGGTTACGTTCAGCCCCAGCATTTT
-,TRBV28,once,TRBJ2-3,CASSSAKTFPSTDTQYF,TGTGCCAGCAGTTCCGCCAAGACATTCCCCAGCACAGATACGCAGTATTTT
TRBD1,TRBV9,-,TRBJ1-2,CASSPGQGREVYTF,TGTGCCAGCAGCCCGGGACAGGGTAGGGAGGTCTACACCTTC
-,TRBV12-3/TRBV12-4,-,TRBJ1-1,CASSSSVEAFF,TGTGCCAGCAGTTCCTCAGTAGAAGCTTTCTTT
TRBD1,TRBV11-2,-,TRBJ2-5,CASRPGLRGREETQYF,TGTGCCAGCAGGCCGGGCCTCAGGGGGCGCGAAGAGACCCAGTACTTC
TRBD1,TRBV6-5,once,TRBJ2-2,CASMRIQGLAGELFF,TGTGCCAGCATGCGTATACAGGGGCTTGCCGGGGAGCTGTTTTTT